These 26 T cell receptor beta chains were sequenced from one sample in a study of cytomegalovirus exposure and HLA in healthy donors. The PCR made use of 60 Vbeta and 13 Jbeta primers. TCRdb's table, derived via immunoSEQ multiplex PCR, lists solely in-frame clones and lacks some. This table lists about 53,000 clones. Sequencing input: PBMCs. The receptors were gathered from a woman younger than 35 in good health and CMV-seronegative.

CDR3 nucleotides: TGCGCCAGCAGCTTTGATATACACACAGATACGCAGTATTTT. This gives the protein CASSFDIHTDTQYF. The chain is built from TRBV5-1 and TRBJ2-3; D is unresolved. This CDR3 comprises 14 residues. The germline V gene has CDR1 SGHRS and CDR2 YFSETQ. V shed 2 bases and J shed 2 bases, with 9 bases lying between them.

The rearrangement uses TRBV5-1 and TRBJ2-7; 9 bases agree with TRBD1. Germline V CDR1 and CDR2: SGHRS, YFSETQ. CDR3 length: 16 amino acids. With 4 bases clipped from V and 2 bases from J, the junction kept 10 bases outside the gene matches. CDR3 coding DNA: TGCGCCAGCAGCATCGCCCCCCGGGACAGGGCCTACGAGCAGTACTTC. Translation gives CASSIAPRDRAYEQYF.

Turning to this clone: The junction departs from the called germline gene at one end, perhaps through a read error. The same CDR3 can be traced to other DNA sequences in this sample. This sequence joins TRBV7-9 and TRBJ1-6; D gene ambiguous. From germline, CDR1 is SEHNR and CDR2 FQNEAQ (reference sequence). This CDR3 comprises 13 residues. The CDR3 protein is CASSLARDSPLHF. The DNA for the CDR3 is TGTGCCAGCAGCTTAGCGAGGGATTCACCCCTACACTTT. Looking up the rest from reference TRBV7-9 and TRBJ1-6 gives the full variable domain: DTGVSQNPRHKITKRGQNVTFRCDPISEHNRLYWYRQTLGQGPEFLTYFQNEAQLEKSRLLSDRFSAERPKGSFSTLEIQRTEQGDSAMYLCASSLARDSPLHFGNGTRLTVT.

This chain links TRBV5-1 with TRBJ1-1; D unresolved. Germline CDR1 SGHRS, CDR2 YFSETQ. This CDR3 contains 12 residues. Trimming pared 0 bases from V and 3 bases from J, leaving 3 bases between. CDR3 bases: TGCGCCAGCAGCTTGGAGCACACTGAAGCTTTCTTT. The encoded protein is CASSLEHTEAFF.

The chain combines TRBV6-1 with TRBJ1-2, with D unclear. The CDR3 consists of 13 residues. CDR1 is MNHNS and CDR2 is SASEGT in the germline V gene. V dropped 6 bases and J dropped 2 bases, with 10 bases sitting between them. The CDR3 DNA sequence: TGTGCCAGCAGCTCATCTAACAACTATGGCTACACCTTC. As protein: CASSSSNNYGYTF.

The V call is TRBV5-1, the J call TRBJ1-1; D perhaps matches TRBD1 (5 bases). The germline V gene has CDR1 SGHRS and CDR2 YFSETQ. Trimming cost V 0 bases and J 2 bases, with 14 bases left between them. The CDR3 contains 16 residues. DNA for the CDR3: TGCGCCAGCAGCTTGGGAGTCATAGGGGCCAACACTGAAGCTTTCTTT. This codes for CASSLGVIGANTEAFF.

V and J are TRBV18 and TRBJ2-7; 11 bases fit TRBD2. J lost 5 bases, V lost 3 bases, and 6 bases had no gene match. Germline CDR1 is KGHSH and CDR2 is LQKENI. This CDR3 contains 15 residues. Here the CDR3 reads CASSPISGRANEQYF. Written as DNA, the CDR3 is TGTGCCAGCTCACCGATTAGCGGGAGGGCCAACGAGCAGTACTTC.

The chain carries TRBV2 and TRBJ2-5; TRBD2 is a possible D gene (5 bases). The CDR3 consists of 11 residues. Trimming removed 6 bases at V and 10 bases at J, with 12 bases between. CDR1 and CDR2 (germline): SNHLY, FYNNEI. The CDR3 is CASRGAVFQYF. CDR3 bases: TGTGCCAGCAGGGGAGCAGTTTTCCAGTACTTC.

The rearrangement links TRBV6-1 to TRBJ1-4; D possibly corresponds to TRBD1 (5 bases). Trimming cost V 4 bases and J 3 bases, with 18 bases left between them. The CDR3 extends over 17 amino acids. Germline CDR1 MNHNS, CDR2 SASEGT. The CDR3 DNA sequence: TGTGCCAGCAGTGCTAAAGAACAGGAGCTAGCTAATGAAAAACTGTTTTTT. Its protein product is CASSAKEQELANEKLFF.

The V gene is TRBV6-5, the J gene TRBJ1-6; maybe TRBD1 (6 bases). Germline values: CDR1 MNHEY, CDR2 SVGAGI. The CDR3 consists of 14 residues. V gave up 7 bases and J gave up 10 bases, with 17 bases separating them. Here the CDR3 reads CASTPAGEGSPLHF. In nucleotides, the CDR3 is TGTGCCAGCACCCCGGCAGGGGAGGGCTCACCCCTCCACTTT.

The chain recombines TRBV9 with TRBJ2-7; D call uncertain. Germline values: CDR1 SGDLS, CDR2 YYNGEE. This CDR3 comprises 15 residues. Trimming removed 2 bases from V and 2 bases from J, with 14 bases in between. The DNA of the CDR3 is TGTGCCAGCAGCGTCGCCACGGGTCCGACCTACGAGCAGTACTTC. It codes for CASSVATGPTYEQYF.

The chain is built from TRBV5-4 and TRBJ1-6; 11 nucleotides match TRBD1. The CDR3 contains 15 residues. Germline trimming cut 3 bases from V and 11 bases from J; bases unmatched to any gene: 7. The germline V gene has CDR1 SGHNT and CDR2 YYREEE (reference sequence). CDR3 bases: TGTGCCAGCAGCTCGAGAGGACAGGGGGCTACACCCCTCCACTTT. Protein product: CASSSRGQGATPLHF.

V usage is TRBV7-9 and J usage is TRBJ2-2; D is perhaps TRBD1 (6 bases). Germline V gene sequence: CDR1 SEHNR, CDR2 FQNEAQ (reference sequence). The CDR3 extends over 16 amino acids. V lost 7 bases, J lost 1 base, and 16 bases lay in between. This CDR3 is CASIGPGQGNTGELFF. The CDR3 bases are TGTGCCAGCATAGGCCCGGGACAAGGGAACACCGGGGAGCTGTTTTTT.

This rearrangement joins TRBV5-1 to TRBJ2-2; 10 bases fit TRBD2. CDR3 size: 15 residues. V gave up 4 bases and J gave up 7 bases; unmatched junction bases: 7. Germline V lookup: CDR1 SGHRS, CDR2 YFSETQ. CDR3 loop: CASSGLAGEIGELFF. In DNA, the CDR3 is TGCGCCAGCAGCGGCCTAGCGGGAGAAATCGGGGAGCTGTTTTTT.

The chain employs TRBV28 and TRBJ1-4; D gene ambiguous. The CDR3 runs to 15 residues. CDR1 and CDR2 from the germline V gene are MDHEN and SYDVKM. Trimming took 5 bases from V and 5 from J, leaving 15 bases between them. DNA of the CDR3: TGTGCCAGCAGTCCCGCCCCCGCGGGGAATGAAAAACTGTTTTTT. Amino acids: CASSPAPAGNEKLFF.

The chain links TRBV28 to TRBJ2-7; 10 nucleotides match TRBD2. Germline CDR1 reads MDHEN; CDR2 reads SYDVKM. The CDR3 consists of 15 residues. Germline trimming cut 4 bases from V and 7 bases from J; bases unmatched to any gene: 10. As DNA, the CDR3 is TGTGCCAGCAGTTCCCCTAGCGGGAGTCTTTGGGAGCAGTACTTC. Its protein product is CASSSPSGSLWEQYF.

V gene TRBV18 combines with J gene TRBJ2-7; D is unresolved. V gave up 6 bases and J gave up 2 bases, with 8 bases separating them. CDR1 is KGHSH and CDR2 is LQKENI in the germline V gene. CDR3 length: 12 residues. The DNA for the CDR3 is TGTGCCAGCTCGCATCTACCCTACGAGCAGTACTTC. Residues: CASSHLPYEQYF.

This chain uses TRBV5-4 with TRBJ1-1, with TRBD1 identical over 7 bases. The CDR3 has 15 amino acids. Trimming removed 4 bases from V and 0 bases from J; junction bases left unmatched: 6. Per the germline V gene, CDR1 is SGHNT and CDR2 is YYREEE (reference sequence). CDR3 amino acids: CASSPTTGVNTEAFF. The CDR3 DNA reads as TGTGCCAGCAGCCCCACTACAGGGGTGAACACTGAAGCTTTCTTT.

The rearrangement links TRBV7-2 to TRBJ1-4; 10 nucleotides line up with TRBD1. Losses at the gene ends were 4 bases for V and 8 bases for J; bases not matched to a gene: 7. CDR1 and CDR2 from the germline V gene are SGHTA and FQGNSA. The CDR3 has 15 amino acids. The CDR3 DNA reads as TGTGCCAGCAGCTCCCCGACAGGGGGCGGCGAAAAACTGTTTTTT. As protein: CASSSPTGGGEKLFF. Supplemented by reference TRBV7-2 and TRBJ1-4, the full variable domain reads GAGVSQSPSNKVTEKGKDVELRCDPISGHTALYWYRQSLGQGLEFLIYFQGNSAPDKSGLPSDRFSAERTGGSVSTLTIQRTQQEDSAVYLCASSSPTGGGEKLFFGSGTQLSVL.

The rearrangement uses TRBV29-1 and TRBJ2-3, with 11 bases matching TRBD2. From germline, CDR1 is SQVTM and CDR2 ANQGSEA. The CDR3 covers 16 residues. J gave up 3 bases and V 7 bases, and 12 bases lay outside the gene matches. The CDR3 sequence is CSAGGLAGGTTDTQYF. The CDR3 coding sequence is TGCAGCGCTGGGGGGTTAGCGGGAGGGACTACAGATACGCAGTATTTT.

V and J are TRBV19 and TRBJ1-1; TRBD1 matches at 8 bases. This CDR3 is 16 amino acids long. The trim removed 4 bases at V and 1 base at J, leaving 8 bases unmatched. The germline V gene encodes CDR1 LNHDA and CDR2 SQIVND (reference sequence). The chain's CDR3 is CASSSPRGPENTEAFF. In DNA form, the CDR3 reads TGTGCCAGTAGTAGCCCCAGGGGGCCGGAGAACACTGAAGCTTTCTTT.

CDR3: CASSPLRTSGRRLYEQYF. The CDR3 DNA reads TGTGCCAGCAGCCCCCTCAGGACTAGCGGGAGGAGGCTTTACGAGCAGTACTTC. The chain couples TRBV11-2 to TRBJ2-7; 14 bases map to TRBD2. From germline, CDR1 is SGHAT and CDR2 FQNNGV. This CDR3 is 18 amino acids long. Germline trimming cut 5 bases from V and 4 bases from J; bases unmatched to any gene: 13.

Remarks on this clone: This CDR3 is also generated by other DNA sequences in the sample. The chain carries TRBV6-6 and TRBJ1-6; D is unclear. V shed 2 bases and J shed 5 bases, with 10 bases lying between them. The CDR3 consists of 15 residues. The germline gives CDR1 MNHNY, CDR2 SVGAGI (reference sequence). CDR3 residues: CASSYRRVDNSPLHF. In nucleotides, the CDR3 is TGTGCCAGCAGTTACAGGCGGGTAGATAATTCACCCCTCCACTTT.

V and J are TRBV5-4 and TRBJ1-6, with D tentatively TRBD1 (6 bases). Trimming pared 4 bases from V and 5 bases from J, leaving 22 bases between. This CDR3 has 18 residues. Germline lookup yields CDR1 SGHNT and CDR2 YYREEE (reference sequence). Written as DNA, the CDR3 is TGTGCCAGCAGCGGAGGTGGGGCAGGGGCCTTTAATAATTCACCCCTCCACTTT. It codes for CASSGGGAGAFNNSPLHF.

The rearrangement joins TRBV5-4 to TRBJ2-7; 12 nucleotides match TRBD1. This CDR3 contains 14 residues. Germline V gene sequence: CDR1 SGHNT, CDR2 YYREEE (reference sequence). The V gene end was trimmed by 1 base and the J gene end by 6 bases; junction bases not matched to a gene: 2. The CDR3 loop is CASSLWDRGREQYF. DNA of the CDR3: TGTGCCAGCAGCTTGTGGGACAGGGGGCGCGAGCAGTACTTC.

The rearrangement uses TRBV6-6 and TRBJ2-2; D is possibly TRBD2 (7 bases). The CDR3 has 15 amino acids. Germline V gives CDR1 MNHNY, CDR2 SVGAGI (reference sequence). Between the trimmed V and J ends, which lost 2 bases and 3 bases, there was a span of 10 bases. DNA of the CDR3: TGTGCCAGCAGTTACGGGGGGGCTGACACCGGGGAGCTGTTTTTT. Translating it yields CASSYGGADTGELFF.